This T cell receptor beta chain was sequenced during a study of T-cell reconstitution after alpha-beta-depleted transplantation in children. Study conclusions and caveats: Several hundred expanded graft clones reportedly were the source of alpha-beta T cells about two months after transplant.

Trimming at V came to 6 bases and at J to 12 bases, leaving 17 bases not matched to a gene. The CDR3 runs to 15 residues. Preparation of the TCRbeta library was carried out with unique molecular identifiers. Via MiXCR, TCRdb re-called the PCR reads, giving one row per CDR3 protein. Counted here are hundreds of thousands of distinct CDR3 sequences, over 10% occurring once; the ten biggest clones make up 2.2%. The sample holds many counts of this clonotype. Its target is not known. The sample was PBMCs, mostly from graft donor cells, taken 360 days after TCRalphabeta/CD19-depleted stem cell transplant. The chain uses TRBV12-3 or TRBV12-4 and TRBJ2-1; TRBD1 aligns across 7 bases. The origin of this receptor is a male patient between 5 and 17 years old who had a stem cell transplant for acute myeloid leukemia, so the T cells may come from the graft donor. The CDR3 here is CASSYLRQGPMRQFF. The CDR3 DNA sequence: TGTGCCAGCAGCTACCTCAGACAGGGTCCAATGAGGCAGTTCTTC.